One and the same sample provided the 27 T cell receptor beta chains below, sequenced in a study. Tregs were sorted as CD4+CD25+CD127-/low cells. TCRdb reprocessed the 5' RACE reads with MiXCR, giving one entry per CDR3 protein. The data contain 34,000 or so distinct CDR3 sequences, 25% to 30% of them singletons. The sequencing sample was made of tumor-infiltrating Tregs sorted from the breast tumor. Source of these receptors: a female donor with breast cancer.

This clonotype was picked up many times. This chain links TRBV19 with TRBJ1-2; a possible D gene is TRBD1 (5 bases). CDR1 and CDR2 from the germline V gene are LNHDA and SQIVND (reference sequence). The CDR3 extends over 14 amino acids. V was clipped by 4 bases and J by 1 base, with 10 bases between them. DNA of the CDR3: TGTGCCAGTAGTAGGGGCAGCCTTAACTATGGCTACACCTTC. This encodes CASSRGSLNYGYTF.

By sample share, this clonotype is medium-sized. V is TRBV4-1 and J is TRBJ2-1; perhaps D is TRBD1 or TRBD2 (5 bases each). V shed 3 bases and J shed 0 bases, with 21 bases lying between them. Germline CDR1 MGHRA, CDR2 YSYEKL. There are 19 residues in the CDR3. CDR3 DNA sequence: TGCGCCAGCAGCCATCCGGGCTTACTCCGGGGCAGCTCCTACAATGAGCAGTTCTTC. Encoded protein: CASSHPGLLRGSSYNEQFF.

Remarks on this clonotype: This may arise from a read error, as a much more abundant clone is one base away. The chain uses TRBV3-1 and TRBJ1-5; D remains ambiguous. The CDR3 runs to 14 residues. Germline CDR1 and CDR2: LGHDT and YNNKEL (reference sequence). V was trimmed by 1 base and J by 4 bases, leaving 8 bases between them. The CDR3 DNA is TGTGCCAGCAGCCAAGGGCTACCGAATCAGCCCCAGCATTTT. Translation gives CASSQGLPNQPQHF.

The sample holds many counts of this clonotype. The CDR3 DNA follows: TGTGCCAGCTCACCACTTAGTACAGGAACTAATGAGCAGTTCTTC. This encodes CASSPLSTGTNEQFF. The chain recombines TRBV18 with TRBJ2-1; D might be TRBD1 (5 bases). CDR1 and CDR2 (germline): KGHSH, LQKENI. Deletions cut 1 base from V and 7 bases from J, with 14 bases between. The CDR3 is made up of 15 amino acids.

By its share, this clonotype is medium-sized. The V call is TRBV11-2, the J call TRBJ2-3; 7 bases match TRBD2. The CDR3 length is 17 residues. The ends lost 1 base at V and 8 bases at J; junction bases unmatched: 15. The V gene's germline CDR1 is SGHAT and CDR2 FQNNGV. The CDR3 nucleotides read TGTGCCAGCAGCTTAGTTTACTCTGCGGGAGAGCTTGGTACGCAGTATTTT. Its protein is CASSLVYSAGELGTQYF. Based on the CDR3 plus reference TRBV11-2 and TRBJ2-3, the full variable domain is EAGVAQSPRYKIIEKRQSVAFWCNPISGHATLYWYQQILGQGPKLLIQFQNNGVVDDSQLPKDRFSAERLKGVDSTLKIQPAKLEDSAVYLCASSLVYSAGELGTQYFGPGTRLTVL.

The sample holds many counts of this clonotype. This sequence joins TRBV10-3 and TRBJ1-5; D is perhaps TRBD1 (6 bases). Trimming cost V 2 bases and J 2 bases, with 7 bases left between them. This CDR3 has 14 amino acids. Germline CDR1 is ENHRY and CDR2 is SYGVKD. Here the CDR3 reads CAISERGGNQPQHF. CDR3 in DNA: TGTGCCATCAGTGAGAGGGGGGGCAATCAGCCCCAGCATTTT.

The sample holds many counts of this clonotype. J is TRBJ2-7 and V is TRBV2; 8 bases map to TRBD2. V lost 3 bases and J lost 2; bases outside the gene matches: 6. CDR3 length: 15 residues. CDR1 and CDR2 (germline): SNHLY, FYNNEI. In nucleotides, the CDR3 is TGTGCCAGCAGTGAGGTGGCGGGAGGACCCTACGAGCAGTACTTC. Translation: CASSEVAGGPYEQYF.

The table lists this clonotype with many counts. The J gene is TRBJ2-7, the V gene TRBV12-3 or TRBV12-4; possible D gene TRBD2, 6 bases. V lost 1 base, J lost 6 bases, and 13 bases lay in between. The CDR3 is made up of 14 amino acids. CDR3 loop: CASSLDPRGGEQYF. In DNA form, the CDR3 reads TGTGCCAGCAGTTTAGACCCCCGGGGAGGCGAGCAGTACTTC.

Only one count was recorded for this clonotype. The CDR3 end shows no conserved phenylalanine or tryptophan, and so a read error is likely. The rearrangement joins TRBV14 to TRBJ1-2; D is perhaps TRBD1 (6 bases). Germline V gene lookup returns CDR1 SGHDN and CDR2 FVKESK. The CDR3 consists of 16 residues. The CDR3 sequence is CTSSQGNDRLNYGYTS. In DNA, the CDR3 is TGTACCAGCAGCCAAGGAAACGACAGGCTGAACTATGGCTACACCTCC.

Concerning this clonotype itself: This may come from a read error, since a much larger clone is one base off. CDR3 bases: TGTGCCAGCAGCCCGTGGGGAGCCAACACTGAAGCTTTCTTT. Protein sequence: CASSPWGANTEAFF. The V gene is TRBV5-5, the J gene TRBJ1-1; D unresolved. The germline gives CDR1 SGHKS, CDR2 YYEKEE (reference sequence). The length of the CDR3 is 14 residues. V was pared by 4 bases and J by 2 bases, with 12 bases between.

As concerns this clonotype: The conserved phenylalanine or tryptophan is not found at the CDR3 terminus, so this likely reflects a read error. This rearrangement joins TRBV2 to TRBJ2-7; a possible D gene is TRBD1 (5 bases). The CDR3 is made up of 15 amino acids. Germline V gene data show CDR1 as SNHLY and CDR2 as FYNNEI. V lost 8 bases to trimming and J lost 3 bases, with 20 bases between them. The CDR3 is CASSQAQEIVYEQYL. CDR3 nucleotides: TGTGCCAGCTCACAGGCTCAGGAGATAGTCTACGAGCAGTACCTC.

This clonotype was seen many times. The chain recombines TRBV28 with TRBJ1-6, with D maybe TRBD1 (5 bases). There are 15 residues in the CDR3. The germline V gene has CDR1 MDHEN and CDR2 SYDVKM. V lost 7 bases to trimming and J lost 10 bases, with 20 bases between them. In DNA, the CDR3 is TGTGCCAGCACCCTTCCAGGGACCCCGGGCTCACCCCTCCACTTT. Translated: CASTLPGTPGSPLHF.

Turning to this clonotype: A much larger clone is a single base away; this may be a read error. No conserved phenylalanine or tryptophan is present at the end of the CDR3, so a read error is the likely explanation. CDR3 in amino acids: CASSRGLAEQFL. The CDR3 bases are TGTGCCAGCAGCAGGGGACTAGCTGAGCAGTTCCTC. The V and J genes are TRBV5-4 and TRBJ2-1; 9 bases map to TRBD2. V dropped 4 bases and J dropped 9; count of bases not matched to a gene: 2. Germline V gene lookup returns CDR1 SGHNT and CDR2 YYREEE (reference sequence). The CDR3 has 12 amino acids.

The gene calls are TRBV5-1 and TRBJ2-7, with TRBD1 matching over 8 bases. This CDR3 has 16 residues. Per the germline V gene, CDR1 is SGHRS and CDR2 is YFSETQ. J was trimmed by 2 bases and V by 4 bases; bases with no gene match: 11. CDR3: CASSRRAGGDPYEQYF. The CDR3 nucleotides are TGCGCCAGCAGCCGTCGGGCAGGGGGCGATCCCTACGAGCAGTACTTC.

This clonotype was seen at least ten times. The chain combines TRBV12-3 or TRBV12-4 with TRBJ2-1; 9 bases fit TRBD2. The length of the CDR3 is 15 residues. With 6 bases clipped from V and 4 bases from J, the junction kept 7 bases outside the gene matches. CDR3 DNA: TGTGCCAGCAGGTATAGACTAGCGGCTTACAATGAGCAGTTCTTC. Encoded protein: CASRYRLAAYNEQFF.

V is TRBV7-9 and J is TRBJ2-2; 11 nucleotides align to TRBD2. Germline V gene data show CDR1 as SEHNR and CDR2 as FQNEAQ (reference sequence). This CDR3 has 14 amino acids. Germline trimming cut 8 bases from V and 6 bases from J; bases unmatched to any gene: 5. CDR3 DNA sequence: TGTGCCAGCGTAGCGGGAGGGCCCCCCGGGGAGCTGTTTTTT. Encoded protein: CASVAGGPPGELFF.

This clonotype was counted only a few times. The CDR3 DNA follows: TGTGCCAGCAGCCAGGACCTGAATAATTCACCCCTCCACTTT. Translated, it gives CASSQDLNNSPLHF. The rearrangement links TRBV3-1 to TRBJ1-6; D remains unclear. Germline V gene data show CDR1 as LGHDT and CDR2 as YNNKEL (reference sequence). V gave up 3 bases and J gave up 5 bases, with 8 bases separating them. CDR3 length equals 14 residues.

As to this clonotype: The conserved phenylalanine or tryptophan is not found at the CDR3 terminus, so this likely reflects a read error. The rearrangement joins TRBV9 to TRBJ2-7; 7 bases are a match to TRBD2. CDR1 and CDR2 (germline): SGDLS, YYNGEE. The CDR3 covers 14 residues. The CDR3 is CASGVGGGLYEQYI. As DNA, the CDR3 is TGTGCCAGCGGCGTAGGCGGGGGACTCTACGAGCAGTACATC.

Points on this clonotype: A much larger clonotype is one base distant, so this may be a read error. The CDR3, as DNA: TGTGCCAGCACTGGGAAAGGGGGAGGGACTGAAGCTTTCTTT. Residues: CASTGKGGGTEAFF. The chain employs TRBV12-3 or TRBV12-4 and TRBJ1-1; D is possibly TRBD1 (6 bases). This CDR3 has 14 amino acids. The ends were cut back, 7 bases at V and 5 bases at J, with 17 bases in the middle.

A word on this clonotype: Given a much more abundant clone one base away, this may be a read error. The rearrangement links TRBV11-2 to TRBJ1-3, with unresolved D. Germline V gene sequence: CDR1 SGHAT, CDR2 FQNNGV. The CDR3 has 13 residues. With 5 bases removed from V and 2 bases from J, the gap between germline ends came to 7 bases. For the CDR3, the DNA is TGTGCCAGCAGCCAGAGTGCTGGAAACACCATATATTTT. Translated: CASSQSAGNTIYF.

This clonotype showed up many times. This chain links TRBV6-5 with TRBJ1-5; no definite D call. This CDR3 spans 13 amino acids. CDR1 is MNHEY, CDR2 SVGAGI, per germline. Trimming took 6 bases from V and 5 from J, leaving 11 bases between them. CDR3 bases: TGTGCCAGCAGCATGGCCAACCATCAGCCCCAGCATTTT. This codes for CASSMANHQPQHF.

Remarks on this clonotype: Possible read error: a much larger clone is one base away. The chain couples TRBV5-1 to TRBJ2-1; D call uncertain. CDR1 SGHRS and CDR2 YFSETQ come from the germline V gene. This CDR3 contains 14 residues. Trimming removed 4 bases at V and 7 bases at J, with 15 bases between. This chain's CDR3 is CASSVDGIRNEQFF. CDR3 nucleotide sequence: TGCGCCAGCAGCGTGGATGGCATTAGGAATGAGCAGTTCTTC.

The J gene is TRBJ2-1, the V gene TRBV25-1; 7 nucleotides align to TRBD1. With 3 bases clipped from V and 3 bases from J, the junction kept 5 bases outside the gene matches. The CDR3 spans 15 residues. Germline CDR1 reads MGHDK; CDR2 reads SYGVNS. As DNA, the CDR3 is TGTGCCAGCAGTGACCGGGACAGACACTACAATGAGCAGTTCTTC. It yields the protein CASSDRDRHYNEQFF.

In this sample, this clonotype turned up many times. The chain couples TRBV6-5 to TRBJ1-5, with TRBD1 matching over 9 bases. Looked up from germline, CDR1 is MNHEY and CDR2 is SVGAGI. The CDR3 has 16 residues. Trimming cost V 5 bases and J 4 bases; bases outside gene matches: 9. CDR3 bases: TGTGCCAGCAGTCGCGGGACAGGGAGGCCTAATCAGCCCCAGCATTTT. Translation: CASSRGTGRPNQPQHF.

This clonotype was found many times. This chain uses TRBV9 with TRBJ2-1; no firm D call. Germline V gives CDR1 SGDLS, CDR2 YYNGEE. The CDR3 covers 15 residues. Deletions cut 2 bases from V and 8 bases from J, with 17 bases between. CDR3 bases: TGTGCCAGCAGCGTTTCCTTGGCCGGTTTGGATGAGCAGTTCTTC. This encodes CASSVSLAGLDEQFF.

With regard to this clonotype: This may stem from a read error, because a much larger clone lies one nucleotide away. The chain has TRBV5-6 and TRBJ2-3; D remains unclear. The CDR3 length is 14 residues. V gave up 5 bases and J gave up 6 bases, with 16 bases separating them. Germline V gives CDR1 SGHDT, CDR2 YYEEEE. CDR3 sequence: CASRPVAETDTQYF. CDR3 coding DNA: TGTGCCAGCAGACCTGTCGCGGAGACCGATACGCAGTATTTT.

Written as DNA, the CDR3 is TGTGCCAGCTCCCCCGGGACAGGTATTAGGCAGTACTTC. It codes for CASSPGTGIRQYF. The chain has TRBV18 and TRBJ2-7; the match to TRBD1 covers 8 bases. J gave up 9 bases and V 6 bases, and 10 bases lay outside the gene matches. CDR1 KGHSH and CDR2 LQKENI come from the germline V gene. The CDR3 spans 13 residues. The whole variable domain, remainder taken from reference TRBV18 and TRBJ2-7, is NAGVMQNPRHLVRRRGQEARLRCSPMKGHSHVYWYRQLPEEGLKFMVYLQKENIIDESGMPKERFSAEFPKEGPSILRIQQVVRGDSAAYFCASSPGTGIRQYFGPGTRLTVT.